Below, one T cell receptor beta chain is given with its context. Its antigen is unknown. The CDR3 sequence is 18 residues long. These data come from a study of T cell clonotyping in hematopoietic cell transplantation. Study outcomes and limitations: Pathologically expanded recipient clonotypes increased progressively from day 30 to day 180 as diversity fell.

Assay used: immunoSEQ multiplex PCR; TCRdb lists only in-frame clones, some missing. The data show about 9,300 clones, about four fifths seen once. The clonotype comes from a male patient aged 55 to 69 who had an allogeneic stem cell transplant from an unrelated donor, so the T cells may come from the graft donor. Some clones in this sample may be carry-over from other donors' samples. Source: PBMCs, taken at the time of graft-versus-host disease after allogeneic stem cell transplant. The J gene is TRBJ2-7, the V gene TRBV21-1; the DNA was not compared with TRBD1, the D call given in the table. TRBV21-1 is a known pseudogene. The CDR3 is CASSKESGGLPLGYEQYF. In DNA form, the CDR3 reads TGTGCCAGCAGCAAAGAGTCAGGGGGCCTCCCTCTTGGGTACGAGCAGTACTTC.